Below are 13 T cell receptor beta chains sequenced from a single sample in a study of technical replicates of blood from several donors. Here immunoSEQ multiplex PCR was the method, and the copy in TCRdb shows in-frame clones only, minus some. The sample has about 15,000 clones, roughly 80% seen once; the top ten hold around 12%. The sequenced material came from PBMCs. The origin of the receptors is a human donor in good health.

The chain carries TRBV5-1 and TRBJ2-7, with TRBD1 matching 7 bases. CDR3 length: 14 amino acids. With V trimmed by 0 bases and J by 4 bases, 4 bases remained unmatched. CDR1 SGHRS and CDR2 YFSETQ come from the germline V gene. The CDR3, as DNA: TGCGCCAGCAGCTTGGCTCCGGGACAGTACGAGCAGTACTTC. It translates to CASSLAPGQYEQYF.

This chain connects TRBV7-9 to TRBJ2-7; TRBD1 matches at 11 bases. V trimming: 5 bases; J trimming: 2 bases; junction bases outside the gene matches: 5. The CDR3 is 15 residues long. In germline, CDR1 is SEHNR, CDR2 FQNEAQ (reference sequence). This CDR3 is CASSPGQGATYEQYF. The DNA of the CDR3 is TGTGCCAGCAGCCCCGGACAGGGGGCCACCTACGAGCAGTACTTC.

This chain uses TRBV2 with TRBJ2-2; a weak D match, TRBD1 (5 bases). The CDR3 is 14 amino acids. Germline V gene data show CDR1 as SNHLY and CDR2 as FYNNEI. Trimming stripped 5 bases from V and 6 bases from J, with 13 bases between. The CDR3: CASSRTQGAGELFF. The CDR3 DNA sequence: TGTGCCAGCAGTCGGACCCAGGGTGCCGGGGAGCTGTTTTTT.

This clone was detected a few times. V is TRBV18 and J is TRBJ1-4, with D possibly TRBD1 on 5 matching bases. This CDR3 has 15 amino acids. The germline V gene has CDR1 KGHSH and CDR2 LQKENI. Deletions cut 1 base from V and 5 bases from J, with 11 bases between. CDR3 sequence reads: CASSPLQGRNEKLFF. For the CDR3, the DNA is TGTGCCAGCTCACCACTCCAGGGCCGAAATGAAAAACTGTTTTTT.

The chain recombines TRBV6-6 with TRBJ2-7; 14 bases map to TRBD2. This CDR3 is 16 amino acids long. With 5 bases clipped from V and 4 bases from J, the junction kept 7 bases outside the gene matches. Germline CDR1 reads MNHNY; CDR2 reads SVGAGI (reference sequence). The CDR3 DNA follows: TGTGCCAGCAGTCCCCGACTAGCGGGAGGGATGTACGAGCAGTACTTC. Its protein is CASSPRLAGGMYEQYF.

The rearrangement uses TRBV15 and TRBJ1-1; TRBD1 agrees at 11 bases. The CDR3 loop spans 14 amino acids. The junction had 2 bases not matched to a gene; V was cut back by 4 bases and J by 4 bases. The germline V gene has CDR1 LNHNV and CDR2 YYDKDF (reference sequence). The CDR3 sequence is CATSKGQGGTEAFF. Here the CDR3 DNA reads TGTGCCACCAGCAAGGGACAGGGGGGCACTGAAGCTTTCTTT.

V is TRBV29-1 and J is TRBJ2-2, with D possibly matching TRBD2 (5 bases). Germline assignment: CDR1 SQVTM and CDR2 ANQGSEA. The V and J ends lost 3 bases and 0 bases respectively, with 14 bases between them. There are 16 residues in the CDR3. CDR3 in DNA: TGCAGCGTTGAGGCGGGCCTAGCCGCGAACACCGGGGAGCTGTTTTTT. Protein: CSVEAGLAANTGELFF.

This clone was recorded a few times. The chain links TRBV4-2 to TRBJ2-7, with 8 bases matching TRBD2. The V gene end was trimmed by 6 bases and the J gene end by 2 bases; junction bases not matched to a gene: 6. Per the germline V gene, CDR1 is LGHNA and CDR2 is YNFKEQ. CDR3 length: 14 amino acids. This chain's CDR3 is CASSQREGPYEQYF. The CDR3 region has the DNA TGTGCCAGCAGTCAACGGGAGGGACCCTACGAGCAGTACTTC.

V and J are TRBV2 and TRBJ2-7, with 12 bases identical to TRBD1. The junction had 4 bases not matched to a gene; V was cut back by 10 bases and J by 6 bases. This CDR3 is 12 amino acids long. The germline V gene encodes CDR1 SNHLY and CDR2 FYNNEI. The CDR3 is CAIPGQGAEQYF. CDR3 nucleotide sequence: TGTGCCATCCCGGGACAGGGGGCCGAGCAGTACTTC. Variable domain in full (rest from reference TRBV2 and TRBJ2-7): EPEVTQTPSHQVTQMGQEVILRCVPISNHLYFYWYRQILGQKVEFLVSFYNNEISEKSEIFDDQFSVERPDGSNFTLKIRSTKLEDSAMYFCAIPGQGAEQYFGPGTRLTVT.

The chain employs TRBV5-1 and TRBJ2-7; D call uncertain. The CDR3 extends over 14 amino acids. Trimming took off 2 bases at V and 2 bases at J, with 11 bases between the two ends. Germline-derived CDR1 and CDR2 are SGHRS and YFSETQ. The CDR3: CASSFNGEAYEQYF. For the CDR3, the DNA is TGCGCCAGCAGCTTCAACGGAGAAGCCTACGAGCAGTACTTC.

The V call is TRBV7-9, the J call TRBJ2-1; D gene unclear. Trimming left V 5 bases short and J 3 bases short, with 17 bases between. The CDR3 totals 16 residues. Germline V lookup: CDR1 SEHNR, CDR2 FQNEAQ (reference sequence). CDR3 DNA sequence: TGTGCCAGCAGCCCCCACGGAGAGCTTCGCTACAATGAGCAGTTCTTC. This translates into CASSPHGELRYNEQFF. The complete variable domain, with remaining parts taken from reference TRBV7-9 and TRBJ2-1, reads DTGVSQNPRHKITKRGQNVTFRCDPISEHNRLYWYRQTLGQGPEFLTYFQNEAQLEKSRLLSDRFSAERPKGSFSTLEIQRTEQGDSAMYLCASSPHGELRYNEQFFGPGTRLTVL.

The chain is built from TRBV10-2 and TRBJ1-2, with D maybe TRBD1 (5 bases). The CDR3 runs 12 residues. Germline CDR1 reads WSHSY; CDR2 reads SAAADI. V shed 5 bases and J shed 4 bases, with 8 bases lying between them. The CDR3: CASSFDSYGYTF. The DNA of the CDR3 is TGCGCCAGCAGTTTTGACAGCTATGGCTACACCTTC.

This clone was found once. The rearrangement links TRBV7-3 to TRBJ2-1; D ambiguous. Germline lookup yields CDR1 SGHTA and CDR2 FQGTGA. The CDR3 is 13 residues long. Trimming stripped 2 bases from V and 9 bases from J, with 11 bases between. CDR3 residues: CASSLGHNGEQFF. The CDR3 DNA reads as TGTGCCAGCAGCTTAGGGCACAACGGTGAGCAGTTCTTC.